This T cell receptor beta chain comes out of a study of cytomegalovirus exposure and HLA in healthy donors. The primer mix had 60 Vbeta and 13 Jbeta primers. Sequencing used immunoSEQ multiplex PCR; TCRdb keeps in-frame clones, though not all of them. The table records around 95,000 clones, just under 80% of them present only once. The sequence was obtained from a woman aged 40 to 49 in good health and CMV-seropositive. The specimen was PBMCs.

CDR3 sequence reads: CAIRGDLGAQLANYGYTF. CDR3 coding DNA: TGTGCCATCAGGGGGGATTTGGGGGCCCAGTTAGCTAACTATGGCTACACCTTC. This chain uses TRBV10-3 with TRBJ1-2; perhaps TRBD1 as D (6 bases). V was pared by 6 bases and J by 0 bases, with 23 bases between. Germline V gives CDR1 ENHRY, CDR2 SYGVKD. This CDR3 contains 18 residues.